This T cell receptor beta chain was retrieved from a study of T-cell memory formation after mild COVID-19. The study, taken as a whole, reports: Later expanders leaned CD4+, whereas day 15 to 85 contracting clones were balanced CD4/CD8. Whether day 37 second-wave clones are SARS-CoV-2-specific was not confirmed.

CDR3 length: 12 amino acids. CDR1 SEHNR and CDR2 FQNEAQ come from the germline V gene (reference sequence). 5'RACE primed from the constant segment yielded TCR alpha and TCR beta cDNA libraries bearing sample barcodes and UMIs. TCRdb called the 5' RACE reads again in MiXCR, with one record for every CDR3 protein. Among 470,000 or so distinct CDR3 sequences listed, more than 20% were seen once. As regards this clonotype: Its antigen is unidentified. The junction differs from germline at one of its ends, possibly a read error.

V usage is TRBV7-9 and J usage is TRBJ2-7; 9 positions match TRBD1. This sequence originates from an adult woman who had mild COVID-19 (a few samples of this study predate the infection). Cell type and time point are not known. Sequencing was performed on PBMCs or a T cell subset sorted from them (not recorded which). DNA for the CDR3: TGTGCCAGCAGCTTAGCCGGACAGGGGAAAGTCTTC. Translating gives CASSLAGQGKVF.